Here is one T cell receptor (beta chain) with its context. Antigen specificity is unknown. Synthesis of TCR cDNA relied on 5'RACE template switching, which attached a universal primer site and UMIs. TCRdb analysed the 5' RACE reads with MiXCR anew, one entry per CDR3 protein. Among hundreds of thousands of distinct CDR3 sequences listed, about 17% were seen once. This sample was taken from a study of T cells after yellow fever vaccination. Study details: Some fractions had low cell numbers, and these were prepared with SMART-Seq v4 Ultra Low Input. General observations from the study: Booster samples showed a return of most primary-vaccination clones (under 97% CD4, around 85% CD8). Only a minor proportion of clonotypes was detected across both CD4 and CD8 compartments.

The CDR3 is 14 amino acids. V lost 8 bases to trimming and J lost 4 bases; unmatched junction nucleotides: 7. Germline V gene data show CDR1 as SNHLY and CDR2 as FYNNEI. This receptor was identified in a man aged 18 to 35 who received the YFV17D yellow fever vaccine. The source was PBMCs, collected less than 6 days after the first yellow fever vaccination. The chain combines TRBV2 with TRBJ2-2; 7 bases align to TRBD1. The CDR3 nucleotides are TGTGCCAGCTCAGACAGGGTGGTCACCGGGGAGCTGTTTTTT. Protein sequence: CASSDRVVTGELFF.